This TCR beta chain was identified during a study of blood T cell repertoires in COVID-19. Turning to the study itself: The United States, Italy and Spain were the sources of the acute and convalescent COVID-19 samples. T cells, B-cell-depleted T cells, or PBMCs provided the cDNA or gDNA that served as material.

Original processing methods: Estimates of nucleated cell counts were drawn from the amplification of reference gene primers. TCRdb keeps only in-frame clones here, not all; method: immunoSEQ multiplex PCR. The D gene and trimming were derived from the DNA, and the V and J assignments and clone size from that table. The repertoire consists of 150,000 or so clones, with roughly 88% occurring once and the leading ten covering more than 1.5%. Per the germline V gene, CDR1 is MDHEN and CDR2 is SYDVKM. This CDR3 spans 14 amino acids. With 3 bases removed from V and 2 bases from J, the gap between germline ends came to 10 bases.

Sequencing was performed on peripheral blood. The chain recombines TRBV28 with TRBJ1-2, with D perhaps matching TRBD1 (6 bases). This sequence originates from a woman in her sixties or seventies with acute or convalescent COVID-19. CDR3 sequence reads: CASSFGGSNYGYTF. CDR3 DNA: TGTGCCAGCAGTTTTGGGGGCTCAAACTATGGCTACACCTTC.